The clone carrying this T cell receptor beta chain was recorded only once. The data stem from a study of T cell responses to AZD1222 COVID-19 vaccine. Clones were sequenced by immunoSEQ multiplex PCR, and TCRdb holds only the in-frame ones, with some missing. The data contain about 94,000 clones, roughly 88% of them singletons. Deletions cut 1 base from V and 0 bases from J, with 10 bases between. Germline V gene data show CDR1 as SGHVS and CDR2 as FQNEAQ. The CDR3 has 17 amino acids. This specimen was peripheral blood, taken on day 0 of AZD1222 vaccination. This receptor was taken from an adult in good health. The chain is built from TRBV7-8 and TRBJ1-6; D is possibly TRBD1 (6 bases). The CDR3: CASSLETGRSYNSPLHF. DNA for the CDR3: TGTGCCAGCAGCTTAGAAACAGGGCGCTCCTATAATTCACCCCTCCACTTT.